These T cell receptor beta chains were read from a single sample in a study of early T cells in non-severe SARS-CoV-2 infection. From the 5' RACE reads, TCRdb called clonotypes with MiXCR, one entry per CDR3 protein. The sample records 85,000 to 90,000 distinct CDR3 sequences, roughly 14% being singletons. Input material: whole blood. Receptors originate from an adult who was a healthcare worker with PCR-confirmed SARS-CoV-2 infection or an uninfected control (not recorded which). CDR3s include the opening cysteine and the closing phenylalanine or tryptophan. Fields, in order: J gene, V gene, clone size, D gene, CDR3 protein, CDR3 DNA. D genes are given only for firm matches. Some rows mark clone size as missing; the rest say once, few, many or name a class of expanded clone.

TRBJ1-1	TRBV7-9	many	NA	CASSPVLGGGENTEAFF	TGTGCCAGCAGCCCAGTCCTCGGAGGCGGAGAGAACACTGAAGCTTTCTTT
TRBJ2-2	TRBV7-9	NA	NA	CASSLRDNTGELFF	TGTGCCAGCAGCTTAAGGGATAACACCGGGGAGCTGTTTTTT
TRBJ1-2	TRBV29-1	NA	NA	CSVGDGAYGYTF	TGCAGCGTTGGAGACGGGGCCTATGGCTACACCTTC
TRBJ2-2	TRBV30	many	NA	CAWSTASNTGELFF	TGTGCCTGGAGTACCGCTTCGAACACCGGGGAGCTGTTTTTT
TRBJ2-1	TRBV11-2	NA	TRBD1	CASSLTRDSTGVEQFF	TGTGCCAGCAGCTTAACCCGGGACAGCACCGGGGTTGAGCAGTTCTTC
TRBJ1-5	TRBV19	few	NA	CASWPNGQSHQPQHF	TGTGCCAGCTGGCCCAATGGACAGTCACATCAGCCCCAGCATTTT
TRBJ2-3	TRBV20-1	NA	TRBD2	CSATTSGGRTNTQYF	TGCAGTGCCACAACTAGCGGGGGGCGAACAAATACGCAGTATTTT
TRBJ2-6	TRBV19	NA	NA	CASSIGSGVSGANVLTF	TGTGCCAGTAGTATCGGAAGCGGCGTATCTGGGGCCAACGTCCTGACTTTC
TRBJ2-6	TRBV29-1	NA	NA	CSVAESGANVLTF	TGCAGCGTGGCAGAATCTGGGGCCAACGTCCTGACTTTC
TRBJ1-4	TRBV5-1	few	NA	CASSLEGEVGKLFF	TGCGCCAGCAGCTTGGAAGGCGAGGTTGGAAAACTGTTTTTT
TRBJ2-1	TRBV30	many	NA	CAWNYGGGDNEQFF	TGTGCCTGGAACTACGGAGGAGGGGACAATGAGCAGTTCTTC
TRBJ2-1	TRBV5-6	NA	NA	CASSSGGHPKAEQFF	TGTGCCAGCAGCTCGGGGGGACACCCTAAGGCTGAGCAGTTCTTC
TRBJ2-4	TRBV12-3/TRBV12-4	NA	NA	CASRPADSYGNIQYF	TGTGCCAGCAGACCGGCGGACAGCTACGGTAACATTCAGTACTTC
TRBJ2-1	TRBV10-3	few	TRBD2	CAIRPGLAGGNNEQFF	TGTGCCATCAGGCCGGGACTAGCGGGGGGGAACAATGAGCAGTTCTTC
TRBJ1-1	TRBV12-5	few	NA	CASGLVVGTEAFF	TGTGCTAGTGGTTTGGTAGTAGGGACTGAAGCTTTCTTT
TRBJ2-3	TRBV6-2/TRBV6-3	NA	NA	CASVRDPTDTQYF	TGTGCCAGTGTCCGGGACCCCACAGATACGCAGTATTTT
TRBJ1-4	TRBV29-1	few	NA	CSVGNVHNEKLFF	TGCAGCGTTGGAAACGTTCACAATGAAAAACTGTTTTTT
TRBJ2-3	TRBV19	NA	NA	CASTAQGSTDTQYF	TGTGCCAGTACCGCGCAGGGGAGCACAGATACGCAGTATTTT